Presented here are 18 T cell receptor beta chains from one specimen sequenced in a study of cytomegalovirus exposure and HLA in healthy donors. PCR primers comprised 60 Vbeta and 13 Jbeta primers. Only in-frame clones appear in the TCRdb table, and some are missing; sequencing was by immunoSEQ multiplex PCR. In the table there are around 94,000 clones, roughly 77% of which are singletons. The sample was PBMCs. These receptors all stem from a human donor in good health.

The rearrangement links TRBV29-1 to TRBJ1-4; D may be TRBD1 (6 bases). V was pared by 6 bases and J by 5 bases, with 13 bases between. The V gene's germline CDR1 is SQVTM and CDR2 ANQGSEA. CDR3 size: 13 residues. CDR3 amino acids: CSVGGLGNEKLFF. CDR3 DNA: TGCAGCGTGGGGGGGCTGGGGAATGAAAAACTGTTTTTT. Full variable domain (rest looked up from reference TRBV29-1 and TRBJ1-4): SAVISQKPSRDICQRGTSLTIQCQVDSQVTMMFWYRQQPGQSLTLIATANQGSEATYESGFVIDKFPISRPNLTFSTLTVSNMSPEDSSIYLCSVGGLGNEKLFFGSGTQLSVL.

V and J are TRBV19 and TRBJ1-1; 8 bases are a match to TRBD1. This CDR3 has 14 amino acids. Per germline, CDR1 LNHDA and CDR2 SQIVND (reference sequence). With V trimmed by 5 bases and J by 5 bases, 7 bases remained unmatched. The CDR3 loop reads CASSVIRGRTEAFF. The DNA of the CDR3 is TGTGCCAGTAGTGTGATCAGGGGGCGGACTGAAGCTTTCTTT.

CDR3 sequence: CASSIPMTSGRTGELFF. The CDR3 bases are TGTGCCAGTAGTATCCCCATGACTAGCGGGCGCACCGGGGAGCTGTTTTTT. The chain recombines TRBV19 with TRBJ2-2; 10 bases fit TRBD2. CDR1 is LNHDA, CDR2 SQIVND, per germline (reference sequence). This CDR3 is 17 amino acids long. The V and J ends lost 3 bases and 4 bases, in that order; junction bases with no gene match: 8.

This sequence joins TRBV13 and TRBJ2-3; the D gene is possibly TRBD1 (5 bases). This CDR3 region has 16 residues. V was clipped by 3 bases and J by 2 bases, with 15 bases between them. Germline V gene sequence: CDR1 PRHDT, CDR2 FYEKMQ (reference sequence). CDR3 amino acids: CASSLTATPATDTQYF. The CDR3, as DNA: TGTGCCAGCAGCTTGACAGCTACTCCGGCCACAGATACGCAGTATTTT.

The chain carries TRBV7-9 and TRBJ2-1, with D possibly matching TRBD1 (5 bases). Trimming shortened V by 4 bases and J by 4 bases, and 14 bases separated the two germline ends. The CDR3 sequence is 15 residues long. Looked up from germline, CDR1 is SEHNR and CDR2 is FQNEAQ (reference sequence). The CDR3 protein is CASSSRGAQYNEQFF. The CDR3 DNA follows: TGTGCCAGCAGCTCAAGGGGTGCACAGTACAATGAGCAGTTCTTC.

The J gene is TRBJ2-2, the V gene TRBV7-2; 9 bases align to TRBD2. The trim removed 5 bases at V and 5 bases at J, leaving 6 bases unmatched. This CDR3 is built from 15 residues. Germline CDR1 SGHTA, CDR2 FQGNSA. CDR3 loop: CASSPSGGKTGELFF. The CDR3 DNA is TGTGCCAGCAGCCCGAGCGGGGGGAAGACCGGGGAGCTGTTTTTT.

The chain is built from TRBV19 and TRBJ2-3; 10 bases are shared with TRBD2. Germline V gene sequence: CDR1 LNHDA, CDR2 SQIVND (reference sequence). The CDR3 is 16 amino acids. V trimming: 7 bases; J trimming: 3 bases; junction bases outside the gene matches: 10. CDR3 DNA sequence: TGTGCCAGTACCATTGGGACTAGCGCGGTTACAGATACGCAGTATTTT. Translated: CASTIGTSAVTDTQYF. Combining the CDR3 with reference TRBV19 and TRBJ2-3 gives the whole variable domain DGGITQSPKYLFRKEGQNVTLSCEQNLNHDAMYWYRQDPGQGLRLIYYSQIVNDFQKGDIAEGYSVSREKKESFPLTVTSAQKNPTAFYLCASTIGTSAVTDTQYFGPGTRLTVL.

The chain couples TRBV27 to TRBJ1-5, with D tentatively TRBD1 (5 bases). Trimming left V 6 bases short and J 1 base short, with 13 bases between. The CDR3 sequence is 15 residues long. Germline V gene data show CDR1 as MNHEY and CDR2 as SMNVEV (reference sequence). CDR3 sequence reads: CASSAGWTSNQPQHF. In nucleotides, the CDR3 is TGTGCCAGCAGCGCAGGGTGGACGAGCAATCAGCCCCAGCATTTT.

The chain is built from TRBV9 and TRBJ2-3; a possible D gene is TRBD1 (5 bases). The CDR3 runs to 13 residues. Trimming left V 3 bases short and J 2 bases short, with 7 bases between. CDR1 SGDLS and CDR2 YYNGEE come from the germline V gene. The CDR3 DNA follows: TGTGCCAGCAGCGGGGGCCACACAGATACGCAGTATTTT. Its protein is CASSGGHTDTQYF.

The V call is TRBV29-1, the J call TRBJ1-1; perhaps TRBD1 as D (6 bases). Germline V gene sequence: CDR1 SQVTM, CDR2 ANQGSEA. The CDR3 loop spans 14 amino acids. V lost 6 bases, J lost 1 base, and 15 bases lay in between. The CDR3 sequence: CSVNRDTSNTEAFF. In DNA, the CDR3 is TGCAGCGTGAATCGGGACACTTCGAACACTGAAGCTTTCTTT.

The J gene is TRBJ1-1, the V gene TRBV4-1; weak D call: TRBD1 (6 bases). This CDR3 is built from 12 residues. Trimming pared 4 bases from V and 5 bases from J, leaving 8 bases between. Germline CDR1 and CDR2: MGHRA and YSYEKL. CDR3 residues: CASSRDRTEAFF. The CDR3 DNA reads TGCGCCAGCAGCCGAGACAGGACTGAAGCTTTCTTT.

V gene TRBV7-2 combines with J gene TRBJ2-7; 9 nucleotides align to TRBD2. V shed 3 bases and J 2 bases; nucleotides not matched to a gene: 17. There are 19 residues in the CDR3. In germline, CDR1 is SGHTA, CDR2 FQGNSA. The CDR3 reads CASSFPGERGAQNAYEQYF. The CDR3 DNA is TGTGCCAGCAGCTTCCCAGGGGAGCGGGGGGCGCAAAATGCCTACGAGCAGTACTTC.

This chain links TRBV4-3 with TRBJ2-3, with 9 bases fitting TRBD2. The CDR3 has 16 amino acids. The germline V gene has CDR1 LGHNA and CDR2 YSLEER. Trimming cost V 0 bases and J 4 bases; bases outside gene matches: 5. CDR3 sequence reads: CASSQDRGGAADTQYF. The CDR3 coding sequence is TGCGCCAGCAGCCAAGATCGCGGGGGGGCGGCAGATACGCAGTATTTT.

This chain links TRBV27 with TRBJ2-2, with a tentative D call TRBD2 (5 bases). The V gene lost 0 bases and the J gene lost 2 bases, with 19 bases spanning the gap. CDR3 size: 19 residues. Per the germline V gene, CDR1 is MNHEY and CDR2 is SMNVEV (reference sequence). In DNA form, the CDR3 reads TGTGCCAGCAGTTTATCGTCGTACCGCCGGACTGATAACACCGGGGAGCTGTTTTTT. Amino acids: CASSLSSYRRTDNTGELFF.

This clone was seen once. This chain joins TRBV9 and TRBJ2-6; the match to TRBD1 covers 8 bases. V was pared by 4 bases and J by 2 bases, with 8 bases of the junction left unmatched. The CDR3 sequence is 17 residues long. Germline CDR1 is SGDLS and CDR2 is YYNGEE. CDR3 in DNA: TGTGCCAGCAGCCCTGACAGGGGCTTCACTGGGGCCAACGTCCTGACTTTC. It encodes CASSPDRGFTGANVLTF.

The chain couples TRBV28 to TRBJ1-1; D is ambiguous. This CDR3 has 15 residues. The germline V and J ends were trimmed by 2 bases and 0 bases, with 10 bases remaining between them. Germline lookup yields CDR1 MDHEN and CDR2 SYDVKM. CDR3 in amino acids: CASSLSSPLNTEAFF. The DNA for the CDR3 is TGTGCCAGCAGTTTAAGCTCCCCTCTGAACACTGAAGCTTTCTTT.

The rearrangement uses TRBV5-1 and TRBJ1-6; TRBD1 aligns across 9 bases. Germline assignment: CDR1 SGHRS and CDR2 YFSETQ. The CDR3 length is 14 residues. After removal of 2 bases from V and 9 bases from J, the junction contained 3 bases not matched to a gene. CDR3 DNA: TGCGCCAGCAGCTTTACAGGGGGCTTTTCACCCCTCCACTTT. Its protein is CASSFTGGFSPLHF. The full variable domain, rest sourced from reference TRBV5-1 and TRBJ1-6, is KAGVTQTPRYLIKTRGQQVTLSCSPISGHRSVSWYQQTPGQGLQFLFEYFSETQRNKGNFPGRFSGRQFSNSRSEMNVSTLELGDSALYLCASSFTGGFSPLHFGNGTRLTVT.

The rearrangement links TRBV7-3 to TRBJ1-2; D might be TRBD1 (5 bases). The CDR3 covers 18 residues. V was clipped by 5 bases and J by 1 base, with 23 bases between them. From germline, CDR1 is SGHTA and CDR2 FQGTGA. The CDR3 coding sequence is TGTGCCAGCAGCCGATCAGCGGGGGGGATTGAGAATAACTATGGCTACACCTTC. Encoded protein: CASSRSAGGIENNYGYTF.